A single sample is the source of the 23 T cell receptor beta chains below, sequenced in a study of control samples from healthy donors and cancer patients. The method was immunoSEQ multiplex PCR; TCRdb's version includes in-frame clones alone and lacks a portion of them. The table lists 100,000 to 150,000 clones, roughly 86% of them singletons. Sequenced material: PBMCs. The receptors here all came from a man aged 50-59 years with head and neck cancer.

CDR3 coding DNA: TGTGCCAGCAGCAGTCAGGGGTCCTCCTACGAGCAGTACTTC. Amino acid sequence: CASSSQGSSYEQYF. The chain has TRBV5-8 and TRBJ2-7, with D perhaps matching TRBD1 (6 bases). The germline V gene encodes CDR1 SGHTS and CDR2 YDEGEE. The CDR3 covers 14 residues. Trimming cost V 4 bases and J 0 bases, with 11 bases left between them.

This chain connects TRBV5-6 to TRBJ1-4; D unclear. CDR3 length equals 14 residues. The V and J ends lost 0 bases and 3 bases respectively, with 6 bases between them. From germline, CDR1 is SGHDT and CDR2 YYEEEE. The CDR3 sequence is CASSLAGPNEKLFF. The CDR3 region has the DNA TGTGCCAGCAGCTTGGCCGGTCCTAATGAAAAACTGTTTTTT. Supplemented by reference TRBV5-6 and TRBJ1-4, the full variable domain reads DAGVTQSPTHLIKTRGQQVTLRCSPKSGHDTVSWYQQALGQGPQFIFQYYEEEERQRGNFPDRFSGHQFPNYSSELNVNALLLGDSALYLCASSLAGPNEKLFFGSGTQLSVL.

The CDR3 is CASSKLAGGGYNEQFF. For the CDR3, the DNA is TGCGCCAGCAGTAAACTAGCGGGAGGGGGCTACAATGAGCAGTTCTTC. The chain combines TRBV10-1 with TRBJ2-1; 13 bases align to TRBD2. V lost 5 bases and J lost 3; bases outside the gene matches: 4. Germline loops: CDR1 WNHNN, CDR2 SYGVQD (reference sequence). The CDR3 runs 16 residues.

This chain connects TRBV28 to TRBJ2-3, with a weak D call TRBD2 (6 bases). This CDR3 has 16 amino acids. V lost 2 bases and J lost 3, with 15 bases in between. Germline loops: CDR1 MDHEN, CDR2 SYDVKM. In nucleotides, the CDR3 is TGTGCCAGCAGTTTAGGAGGGGTGGGGAGGACAGATACGCAGTATTTT. It yields the protein CASSLGGVGRTDTQYF.

This sequence joins TRBV7-6 and TRBJ2-1; 10 positions match TRBD2. The CDR3 covers 17 residues. Trimming at V came to 5 bases and at J to 5 bases, leaving 12 bases not matched to a gene. From germline, CDR1 is SGHVS and CDR2 FNYEAQ. The CDR3 loop reads CASSQDSSGGIDNEQFF. For the CDR3, the DNA is TGTGCCAGCAGCCAAGACTCTAGCGGGGGAATCGACAATGAGCAGTTCTTC. The variable domain in full, completed from reference TRBV7-6 and TRBJ2-1, reads GAGVSQSPRYKVTKRGQDVALRCDPISGHVSLYWYRQALGQGPEFLTYFNYEAQQDKSGLPNDRFSAERPEGSISTLTIQRTEQRDSAMYRCASSQDSSGGIDNEQFFGPGTRLTVL.

This sequence joins TRBV7-3 and TRBJ2-1; 13 bases map to TRBD2. After removal of 3 bases from V and 0 bases from J, the junction contained 8 bases not matched to a gene. This CDR3 spans 19 amino acids. Germline V gene data show CDR1 as SGHTA and CDR2 as FQGTGA. The CDR3 nucleotides are TGTGCCAGCAGCTTGGCCGGGACTAGCGGGGCGAGCTCCTACAATGAGCAGTTCTTC. It encodes CASSLAGTSGASSYNEQFF.

V gene TRBV6-5 combines with J gene TRBJ2-1; the match to TRBD2 covers 7 bases. J gave up 7 bases and V 4 bases, and 4 bases lay outside the gene matches. CDR3 size: 13 residues. CDR1 is MNHEY, CDR2 SVGAGI, per germline. In DNA form, the CDR3 reads TGTGCCAGCAGTTCCCCACTAGCGAATGAGCAGTTCTTC. Its translation: CASSSPLANEQFF.

The rearrangement joins TRBV4-1 to TRBJ2-5; TRBD2 matches at 10 bases. This CDR3 region has 15 residues. V lost 5 bases, J lost 6 bases, and 9 bases stayed unmatched. Per the germline V gene, CDR1 is MGHRA and CDR2 is YSYEKL. CDR3 DNA sequence: TGCGCCAGCAGCGCAAGGACTAGCGGTCAGAAGACCCAGTACTTC. This gives the protein CASSARTSGQKTQYF.

The gene calls are TRBV27 and TRBJ2-1; 8 nucleotides agree with TRBD2. CDR1 MNHEY and CDR2 SMNVEV come from the germline V gene (reference sequence). The J segment lost 3 bases and the V segment lost 4 bases, leaving 5 bases of the junction unmatched. The CDR3 runs 15 residues. CDR3 protein: CASSSGGAFYNEQFF. The CDR3 bases are TGTGCCAGCAGTTCCGGGGGGGCCTTCTACAATGAGCAGTTCTTC.

The V and J genes are TRBV4-2 and TRBJ2-7; no clear D. Trimming removed 1 base from V and 4 bases from J, with 11 bases in between. From germline, CDR1 is LGHNA and CDR2 YNFKEQ. The CDR3 loop spans 14 amino acids. The CDR3 DNA sequence: TGTGCCAGCAGCCAAGGGGCCATAGGATACGAGCAGTACTTC. Translating it yields CASSQGAIGYEQYF.

The rearrangement joins TRBV6-6 to TRBJ1-5, with TRBD1 as a possible D gene (5 bases). The length of the CDR3 is 15 residues. CDR1 MNHNY and CDR2 SVGAGI come from the germline V gene (reference sequence). V lost 10 bases and J 0 bases, leaving 16 bases between the germline ends. For the CDR3, the DNA is TGTGCCACCTCCCGGGACGTTAATAGCAATCAGCCCCAGCATTTT. This codes for CATSRDVNSNQPQHF.

The chain employs TRBV10-3 and TRBJ2-5; 9 positions match TRBD2. The CDR3 is made up of 15 amino acids. Germline V CDR1 and CDR2: ENHRY, SYGVKD. V shed 1 base and J 5 bases; nucleotides not matched to a gene: 5. CDR3 coding DNA: TGTGCCATCAGTGAGTGGGGGACTAGCACCGAGACCCAGTACTTC. Encoded protein: CAISEWGTSTETQYF.

This clone was seen many times. This chain connects TRBV2 to TRBJ1-5, with 10 bases identical to TRBD1. With 6 bases clipped from V and 1 base from J, the junction kept 3 bases outside the gene matches. The CDR3 extends over 15 amino acids. Germline assignment: CDR1 SNHLY and CDR2 FYNNEI. CDR3 sequence: CASRAGQGSNQPQHF. In DNA form, the CDR3 reads TGTGCCAGCAGGGCGGGACAGGGGAGCAATCAGCCCCAGCATTTT.

This chain joins TRBV4-2 and TRBJ1-5; D is uncertain. With 0 bases removed from V and 1 base from J, the gap between germline ends came to 7 bases. Germline assignment: CDR1 LGHNA and CDR2 YNFKEQ. The CDR3 is 15 residues long. The CDR3 DNA sequence: TGTGCCAGCAGCCAAGAGAATAAGAGCAATCAGCCCCAGCATTTT. It is translated as CASSQENKSNQPQHF.

This clone showed up just once. The chain has TRBV27 and TRBJ2-7, with 10 positions matching TRBD1. V lost 10 bases, J lost 8 bases, and 11 bases stayed unmatched. This CDR3 has 13 amino acids. Germline CDR1 MNHEY, CDR2 SMNVEV (reference sequence). CDR3 DNA: TGTGCCACGAGGGACAGGGGAATATTTCAGCAGTACTTC. It codes for CATRDRGIFQQYF.

The chain couples TRBV2 to TRBJ2-7; D is unclear. CDR3 length: 14 amino acids. Germline CDR1 SNHLY, CDR2 FYNNEI. V lost 3 bases to trimming and J lost 3 bases, with 12 bases between them. The CDR3 nucleotides are TGTGCCAGCAGTGATAGATCTATGGGCTACGAGCAGTACTTC. Protein product: CASSDRSMGYEQYF.

V is TRBV19 and J is TRBJ1-1; possibly TRBD1 for D (6 bases). The CDR3 spans 14 residues. In germline, CDR1 is LNHDA, CDR2 SQIVND (reference sequence). V shed 7 bases and J shed 0 bases, with 12 bases lying between them. CDR3 protein: CASTIGGLNTEAFF. The CDR3 DNA is TGTGCCAGTACCATTGGGGGGCTGAACACTGAAGCTTTCTTT.

This chain joins TRBV7-9 and TRBJ2-7, with 9 bases fitting TRBD1. Trimming cost V 4 bases and J 6 bases; bases outside gene matches: 13. Germline CDR1 is SEHNR and CDR2 is FQNEAQ (reference sequence). The CDR3 is 16 amino acids. The CDR3 DNA is TGTGCCAGCAGCTCCCTGGGACCGGGACAGGGAGGCGAGCAGTACTTC. Its protein is CASSSLGPGQGGEQYF.

This chain joins TRBV30 and TRBJ1-1, with D perhaps TRBD1 (5 bases). The CDR3 contains 13 residues. Germline values: CDR1 GTSNPN, CDR2 SVGIG (reference sequence). Deletions cut 5 bases from V and 1 base from J, with 11 bases between. As DNA, the CDR3 is TGTGCCTGGGTTAGTCAGGGGAACACTGAAGCTTTCTTT. This encodes CAWVSQGNTEAFF.

This clone was found once. This rearrangement joins TRBV4-2 to TRBJ2-3; TRBD1 agrees at 8 bases. The germline gives CDR1 LGHNA, CDR2 YNFKEQ. The J segment lost 2 bases and the V segment lost 0 bases, leaving 4 bases of the junction unmatched. The CDR3 spans 16 residues. The CDR3: CASSQDGTGFTDTQYF. Written as DNA, the CDR3 is TGTGCCAGCAGCCAAGATGGGACAGGATTCACAGATACGCAGTATTTT.

The V and J genes are TRBV28 and TRBJ1-4; D is possibly TRBD1 (5 bases). Per the germline V gene, CDR1 is MDHEN and CDR2 is SYDVKM. This CDR3 is built from 14 residues. Trimming pared 6 bases from V and 8 bases from J, leaving 16 bases between. The CDR3 DNA is TGTGCCAGCAGCTCCGGGACTCAGTGGGAAAAACTGTTTTTT. Encoded protein: CASSSGTQWEKLFF.

V gene TRBV6-5 combines with J gene TRBJ1-1; D is unclear. V lost 6 bases to trimming and J lost 3 bases, with 2 bases between them. This CDR3 comprises 10 residues. Germline CDR1 and CDR2: MNHEY and SVGAGI. CDR3 protein: CASSYTEAFF. The CDR3 nucleotides read TGTGCCAGCAGCTACACTGAAGCTTTCTTT.

This sequence joins TRBV7-6 and TRBJ2-7, with 11 nucleotides matching TRBD1. V trimming: 5 bases; J trimming: 2 bases; junction bases outside the gene matches: 2. In germline, CDR1 is SGHVS, CDR2 FNYEAQ. CDR3 length: 14 amino acids. CDR3 nucleotides: TGTGCCAGCAGCCTGGGACAGGGGGCCTACGAGCAGTACTTC. Translation gives CASSLGQGAYEQYF.